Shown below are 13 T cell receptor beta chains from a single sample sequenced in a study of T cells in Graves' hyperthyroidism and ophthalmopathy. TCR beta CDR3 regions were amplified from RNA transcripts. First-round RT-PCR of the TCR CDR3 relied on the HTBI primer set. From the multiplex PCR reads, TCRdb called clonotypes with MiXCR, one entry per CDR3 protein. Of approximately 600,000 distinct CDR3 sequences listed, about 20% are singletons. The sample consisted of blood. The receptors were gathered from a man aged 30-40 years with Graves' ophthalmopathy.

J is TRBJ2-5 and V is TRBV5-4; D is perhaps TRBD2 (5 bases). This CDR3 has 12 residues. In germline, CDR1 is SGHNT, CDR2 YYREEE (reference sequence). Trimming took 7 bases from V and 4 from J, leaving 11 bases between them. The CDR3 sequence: CASQRDRETQYF. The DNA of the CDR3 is TGTGCCAGCCAACGGGATCGAGAGACCCAGTACTTC. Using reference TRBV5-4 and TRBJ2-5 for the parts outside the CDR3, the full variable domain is ETGVTQSPTHLIKTRGQQVTLRCSSQSGHNTVSWYQQALGQGPQFIFQYYREEENGRGNFPPRFSGLQFPNYSSELNVNALELDDSALYLCASQRDRETQYFGPGTRLLVL.

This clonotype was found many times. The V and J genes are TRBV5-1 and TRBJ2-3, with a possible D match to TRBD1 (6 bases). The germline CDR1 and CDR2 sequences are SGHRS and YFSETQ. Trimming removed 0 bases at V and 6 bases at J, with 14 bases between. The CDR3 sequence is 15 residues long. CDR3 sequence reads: CASSLVGRGPDTQYF. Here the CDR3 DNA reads TGCGCCAGCAGCTTGGTGGGCAGGGGCCCGGATACGCAGTATTTT.

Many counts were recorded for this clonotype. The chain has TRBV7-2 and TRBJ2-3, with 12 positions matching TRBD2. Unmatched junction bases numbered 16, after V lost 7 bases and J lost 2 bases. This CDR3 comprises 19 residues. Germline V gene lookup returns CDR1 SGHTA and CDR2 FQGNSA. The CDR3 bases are TGTGCCAGCATGTGGGCCCCTACTAGCGGGAGGAGTGTCACAGATACGCAGTATTTT. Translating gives CASMWAPTSGRSVTDTQYF.

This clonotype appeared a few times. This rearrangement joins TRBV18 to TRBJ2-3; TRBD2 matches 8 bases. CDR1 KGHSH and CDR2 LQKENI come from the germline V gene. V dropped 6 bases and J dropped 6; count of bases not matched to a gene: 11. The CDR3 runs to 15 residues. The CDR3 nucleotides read TGTGCCAGCTCCCCGAGGAGCGGGAGACGGGATACGCAGTATTTT. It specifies CASSPRSGRRDTQYF. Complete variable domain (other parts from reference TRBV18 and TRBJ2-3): NAGVMQNPRHLVRRRGQEARLRCSPMKGHSHVYWYRQLPEEGLKFMVYLQKENIIDESGMPKERFSAEFPKEGPSILRIQQVVRGDSAAYFCASSPRSGRRDTQYFGPGTRLTVL.

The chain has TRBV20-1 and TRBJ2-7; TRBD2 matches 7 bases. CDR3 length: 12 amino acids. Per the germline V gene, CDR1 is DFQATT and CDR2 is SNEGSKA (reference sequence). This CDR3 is CSQRGGSYEQYF. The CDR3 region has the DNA TGCAGCCAAAGGGGCGGGAGTTACGAGCAGTACTTC.

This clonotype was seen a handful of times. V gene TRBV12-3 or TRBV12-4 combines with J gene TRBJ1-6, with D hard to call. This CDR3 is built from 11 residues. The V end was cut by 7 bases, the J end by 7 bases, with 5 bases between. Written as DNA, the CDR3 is TGTGCCAGCACCTCGAATTCACCCCTCCACTTT. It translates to CASTSNSPLHF.

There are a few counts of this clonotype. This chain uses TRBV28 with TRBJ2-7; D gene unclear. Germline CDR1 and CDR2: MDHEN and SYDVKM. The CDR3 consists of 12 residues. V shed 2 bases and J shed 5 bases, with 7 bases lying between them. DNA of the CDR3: TGTGCCAGCAGTTTAGTCCTTAACGAGCAGTACTTC. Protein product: CASSLVLNEQYF.

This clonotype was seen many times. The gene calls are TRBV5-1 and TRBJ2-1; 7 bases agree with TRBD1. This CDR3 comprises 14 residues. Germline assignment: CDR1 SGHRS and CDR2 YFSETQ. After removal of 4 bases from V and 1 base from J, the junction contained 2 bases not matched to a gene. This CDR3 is CASSPTGSYNEQFF. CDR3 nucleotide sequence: TGCGCCAGCAGCCCGACAGGGTCCTACAATGAGCAGTTCTTC.

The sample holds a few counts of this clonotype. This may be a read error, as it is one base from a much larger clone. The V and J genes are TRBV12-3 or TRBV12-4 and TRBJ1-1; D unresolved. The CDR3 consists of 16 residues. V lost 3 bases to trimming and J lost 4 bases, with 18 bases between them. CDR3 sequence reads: CASSFSSRISPTEAFF. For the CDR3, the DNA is TGTGCCAGCAGTTTTAGCAGCAGGATCAGCCCCACTGAAGCTTTCTTT.

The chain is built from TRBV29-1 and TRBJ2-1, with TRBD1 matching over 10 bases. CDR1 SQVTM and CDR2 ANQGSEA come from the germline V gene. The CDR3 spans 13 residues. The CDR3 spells CSIPGQGYNEQFF. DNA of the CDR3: TGCAGTATACCGGGACAGGGGTACAATGAGCAGTTCTTC.

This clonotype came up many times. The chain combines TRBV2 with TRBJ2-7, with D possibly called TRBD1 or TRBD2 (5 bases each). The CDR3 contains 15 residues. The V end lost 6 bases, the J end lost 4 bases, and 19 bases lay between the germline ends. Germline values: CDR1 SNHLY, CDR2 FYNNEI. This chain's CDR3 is CASRWGTQNTYEQYF. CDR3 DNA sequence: TGTGCCAGCAGGTGGGGGACCCAGAATACGTACGAGCAGTACTTC.

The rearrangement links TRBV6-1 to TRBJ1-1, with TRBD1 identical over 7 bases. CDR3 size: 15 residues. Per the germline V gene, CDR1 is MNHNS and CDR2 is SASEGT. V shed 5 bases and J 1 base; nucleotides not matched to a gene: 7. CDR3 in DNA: TGTGCCAGCAGTCAGGGACAGAGACCGAACACTGAAGCTTTCTTT. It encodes CASSQGQRPNTEAFF.

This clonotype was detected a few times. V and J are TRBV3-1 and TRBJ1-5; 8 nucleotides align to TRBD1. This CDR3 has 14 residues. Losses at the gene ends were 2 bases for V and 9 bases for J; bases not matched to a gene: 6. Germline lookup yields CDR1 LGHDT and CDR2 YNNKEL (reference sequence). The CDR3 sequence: CASSQNDRGRPQHF. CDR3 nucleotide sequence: TGTGCCAGCAGCCAAAATGACAGGGGACGGCCCCAGCATTTT.